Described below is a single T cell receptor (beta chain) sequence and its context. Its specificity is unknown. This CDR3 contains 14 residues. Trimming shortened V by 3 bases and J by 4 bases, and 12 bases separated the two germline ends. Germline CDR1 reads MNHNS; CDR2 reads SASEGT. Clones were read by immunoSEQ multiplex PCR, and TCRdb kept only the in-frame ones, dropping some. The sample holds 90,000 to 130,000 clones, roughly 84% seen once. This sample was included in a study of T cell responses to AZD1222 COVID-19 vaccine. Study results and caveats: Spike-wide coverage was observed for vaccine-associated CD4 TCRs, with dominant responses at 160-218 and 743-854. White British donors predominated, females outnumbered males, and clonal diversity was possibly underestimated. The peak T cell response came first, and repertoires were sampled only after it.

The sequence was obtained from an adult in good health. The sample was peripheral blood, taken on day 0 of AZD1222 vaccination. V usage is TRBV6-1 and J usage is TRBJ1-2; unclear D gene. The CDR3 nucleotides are TGTGCCAGCAGTGACGTGAGTTTTAGCTATGGCTACACCTTC. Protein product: CASSDVSFSYGYTF.